The 20 T cell receptor beta chains presented below share a single source sample, sequenced in a study of blood T cell repertoires in COVID-19. The repertoire was sequenced with immunoSEQ multiplex PCR; TCRdb's copy has only in-frame clones and lacks some. The sample has 100,000 to 150,000 clones, around 86% seen once. The sample comprised peripheral blood. All receptors come from a woman aged 70-85 years with COVID-19, enrolled during active disease.

This chain links TRBV27 with TRBJ2-2; TRBD2 aligns across 8 bases. The CDR3 length is 19 residues. Germline CDR1 is MNHEY and CDR2 is SMNVEV (reference sequence). The ends lost 2 bases at V and 0 bases at J; junction bases unmatched: 11. The CDR3: CASSLARRAGAANTGELFF. The CDR3 DNA reads as TGTGCCAGCAGTTTAGCGAGGAGAGCGGGGGCCGCGAACACCGGGGAGCTGTTTTTT.

V gene TRBV15 combines with J gene TRBJ2-2; TRBD2 matches at 7 bases. The CDR3 consists of 18 residues. CDR1 LNHNV and CDR2 YYDKDF come from the germline V gene (reference sequence). The J segment lost 6 bases and the V segment lost 0 bases, leaving 13 bases of the junction unmatched. The CDR3 sequence: CATSRDQYEAGVPGELFF. The DNA for the CDR3 is TGTGCCACCAGCAGAGATCAGTACGAGGCGGGGGTTCCCGGGGAGCTGTTTTTT.

This chain connects TRBV19 to TRBJ2-7; D ambiguous. V dropped 3 bases and J dropped 2 bases, with 14 bases sitting between them. Germline V gene sequence: CDR1 LNHDA, CDR2 SQIVND (reference sequence). There are 15 residues in the CDR3. The CDR3 DNA is TGTGCCAGTAGTATGAAGTGGCCGACACCCTACGAGCAGTACTTC. The encoded protein is CASSMKWPTPYEQYF. The full variable domain, with the rest looked up from reference TRBV19 and TRBJ2-7, is DGGITQSPKYLFRKEGQNVTLSCEQNLNHDAMYWYRQDPGQGLRLIYYSQIVNDFQKGDIAEGYSVSREKKESFPLTVTSAQKNPTAFYLCASSMKWPTPYEQYFGPGTRLTVT.

This clone appeared a single time. V is TRBV11-2 and J is TRBJ1-5; D not certain. The CDR3 loop spans 15 amino acids. V was trimmed by 6 bases and J by 3 bases, leaving 15 bases between them. The germline V gene encodes CDR1 SGHAT and CDR2 FQNNGV. The CDR3 spells CASSPDGKHNQPQHF. The CDR3 DNA sequence: TGTGCCAGCAGTCCCGACGGGAAACACAATCAGCCCCAGCATTTT.

The gene calls are TRBV12-5 and TRBJ2-1, with D possibly matching TRBD2 (6 bases). CDR1 and CDR2 from the germline V gene are LGHNT and FRNRAP. The CDR3 contains 13 residues. Trimming shortened V by 6 bases and J by 4 bases, and 10 bases separated the two germline ends. CDR3 in amino acids: CASGAGTYNEQFF. DNA for the CDR3: TGTGCTAGTGGAGCCGGGACTTACAATGAGCAGTTCTTC.

The chain joins TRBV28 to TRBJ1-6, with D possibly TRBD1 on 5 matching bases. Trimming stripped 5 bases from V and 2 bases from J, with 10 bases between. CDR3 length equals 15 residues. CDR1 MDHEN and CDR2 SYDVKM come from the germline V gene. The CDR3 spells CASSRQQAYNSPLHF. In DNA, the CDR3 is TGTGCCAGCAGTAGACAACAGGCCTATAATTCACCCCTCCACTTT.

V is TRBV5-8 and J is TRBJ2-5, with TRBD2 as a possible D gene (6 bases). V was shortened by 5 bases and J by 5 bases, with 16 bases between the two germline ends. CDR1 and CDR2 (germline): SGHTS, YDEGEE. This CDR3 spans 14 amino acids. This CDR3 reads CASRAGRRGETQYF. The CDR3 DNA sequence: TGTGCCAGCAGGGCGGGACGGCGAGGGGAGACCCAGTACTTC. The variable domain in full, completed from reference TRBV5-8 and TRBJ2-5, reads EAGVTQSPTHLIKTRGQQATLRCSPISGHTSVYWYQQALGLGLQFLLWYDEGEERNRGNFPPRFSGRQFPNYSSELNVNALELEDSALYLCASRAGRRGETQYFGPGTRLLVL.

This chain uses TRBV10-3 with TRBJ2-7, with 11 positions matching TRBD1. From germline, CDR1 is ENHRY and CDR2 SYGVKD. The CDR3 totals 16 residues. V lost 5 bases to trimming and J lost 3 bases; unmatched junction nucleotides: 9. This CDR3 is CAISPRTGGLIYEQYF. The CDR3 DNA reads as TGTGCCATCAGTCCCCGGACAGGGGGCTTGATCTACGAGCAGTACTTC.

V usage is TRBV5-1 and J usage is TRBJ1-1, with TRBD1 as a possible D gene (6 bases). Germline CDR1 is SGHRS and CDR2 is YFSETQ. V lost 0 bases and J 8 bases, leaving 17 bases between the germline ends. The CDR3 consists of 15 residues. The CDR3 bases are TGCGCCAGCAGCTTGGGGGGCCAGGGGTTGGGAGAAGCTTTCTTT. Its protein is CASSLGGQGLGEAFF.

The rearrangement joins TRBV6-1 to TRBJ2-2; D is ambiguous. The CDR3 loop spans 15 amino acids. Trimming shortened V by 0 bases and J by 4 bases, and 9 bases separated the two germline ends. Per the germline V gene, CDR1 is MNHNS and CDR2 is SASEGT. The CDR3 DNA sequence: TGTGCCAGCAGTGAAGCGCGACTTTTCACCGGGGAGCTGTTTTTT. The encoded protein is CASSEARLFTGELFF.

J is TRBJ1-1 and V is TRBV7-6, with D hard to call. Per the germline V gene, CDR1 is SGHVS and CDR2 is FNYEAQ. The CDR3 runs 13 residues. Between the trimmed V and J ends, which lost 6 bases and 0 bases, there was a span of 8 bases. The CDR3 loop is CASSVGMNTEAFF. CDR3 DNA sequence: TGTGCCAGCAGTGTCGGGATGAACACTGAAGCTTTCTTT.

The rearrangement links TRBV28 to TRBJ1-6; TRBD1 matches 9 bases. V gave up 4 bases and J gave up 10 bases; unmatched junction bases: 17. Germline V gene data show CDR1 as MDHEN and CDR2 as SYDVKM. The CDR3 runs 18 residues. Here the CDR3 DNA reads TGTGCCAGCAGTTCTTTGGGCCGGATAGGGACAGGGCGCTCACCCCTCCACTTT. Translated, it gives CASSSLGRIGTGRSPLHF.

This chain joins TRBV7-2 and TRBJ1-1, with TRBD1 identical over 8 bases. The germline gives CDR1 SGHTA, CDR2 FQGNSA. This CDR3 has 14 amino acids. V was clipped by 5 bases and J by 5 bases; unmatched bases: 7. The CDR3 here is CASSATGGVTEAFF. The CDR3 bases are TGTGCCAGCAGCGCTACAGGGGGGGTAACTGAAGCTTTCTTT.

This chain connects TRBV21-1 to TRBJ2-1; whether TRBD2, the table's D call, matches the DNA was not checked. TRBV21-1 counts as a pseudogene. The CDR3 has 18 amino acids. CDR3: CASSKGVPSGGVVDEQFF. CDR3 nucleotides: TGTGCCAGCAGCAAGGGAGTACCGAGCGGGGGGGTCGTCGATGAGCAGTTCTTC.

Worth noting for this clone: A read error may produce the germline difference seen at one junction end. Here the CDR3 DNA reads TGTGCCAGCAGTGACCGTCCGGGACAGCCGGACTTC. This codes for CASSDRPGQPDF. V usage is TRBV6-4 and J usage is TRBJ2-5; 7 nucleotides align to TRBD1. The CDR3 runs to 12 residues. CDR1 and CDR2 from the germline V gene are MRHNA and SNTAGT.

This clone was seen a single time. This chain connects TRBV6-5 to TRBJ2-1; 7 bases match TRBD1. Germline values: CDR1 MNHEY, CDR2 SVGAGI. J was trimmed by 7 bases and V by 8 bases; bases with no gene match: 14. CDR3 length: 15 residues. As DNA, the CDR3 is TGTGCCAGCGCTCTTACCAGGGGGTTGGGGAATGAGCAGTTCTTC. It codes for CASALTRGLGNEQFF.

V gene TRBV7-2 combines with J gene TRBJ2-5; 7 bases agree with TRBD2. This CDR3 region has 15 residues. V trimming: 0 bases; J trimming: 4 bases; junction bases outside the gene matches: 5. Germline CDR1 is SGHTA and CDR2 is FQGNSA. The CDR3 loop is CASSLAFGGVETQYF. Here the CDR3 DNA reads TGTGCCAGCAGCTTAGCCTTTGGGGGGGTAGAGACCCAGTACTTC.

The chain uses TRBV27 and TRBJ2-7, with 10 bases fitting TRBD2. Germline V lookup: CDR1 MNHEY, CDR2 SMNVEV (reference sequence). With V trimmed by 5 bases and J by 8 bases, 18 bases remained unmatched. The CDR3 runs 17 residues. The CDR3 nucleotides read TGTGCCAGCAGTATCAACCCGCCGTCTAGCGGGAGACACCAGCAGTACTTC. It is translated as CASSINPPSSGRHQQYF.

The rearrangement joins TRBV11-2 to TRBJ2-5; 10 positions match TRBD2. Germline V gene data show CDR1 as SGHAT and CDR2 as FQNNGV. J gave up 5 bases and V 5 bases, and 8 bases lay outside the gene matches. The CDR3 contains 15 residues. Written as DNA, the CDR3 is TGTGCCAGCAGCCTCCTAGCGGGGGTCATGGAGACCCAGTACTTC. Translation: CASSLLAGVMETQYF. Full variable domain (remainder filled in from reference TRBV11-2 and TRBJ2-5): EAGVAQSPRYKIIEKRQSVAFWCNPISGHATLYWYQQILGQGPKLLIQFQNNGVVDDSQLPKDRFSAERLKGVDSTLKIQPAKLEDSAVYLCASSLLAGVMETQYFGPGTRLLVL.

The rearrangement links TRBV27 to TRBJ1-2; unclear D gene. The CDR3 runs to 14 residues. CDR1 and CDR2 from the germline V gene are MNHEY and SMNVEV (reference sequence). Trimming took off 2 bases at V and 0 bases at J, with 7 bases between the two ends. DNA for the CDR3: TGTGCCAGCAGTTTACAGGCAGCTAACTATGGCTACACCTTC. Translation gives CASSLQAANYGYTF.